This T cell receptor beta chain was profiled in a study of blood T cell repertoires in COVID-19. The V end lost 4 bases, the J end lost 3 bases, and 8 bases lay between the germline ends. The CDR3 is 13 residues long. CDR1 is MNHEY and CDR2 is SVGAGI in the germline V gene. TCRdb's table, derived via immunoSEQ multiplex PCR, lists solely in-frame clones and lacks some. Among just over 90,000 clones listed, roughly 79% were seen once. This sequence was found in a human donor in a cohort sampled during active COVID-19. The sample was peripheral blood. The chain carries TRBV6-5 and TRBJ2-3; maybe TRBD1 (6 bases). CDR3 sequence reads: CASSFTGTDTQYF. The CDR3 nucleotides are TGTGCCAGCAGTTTTACAGGGACAGATACGCAGTATTTT.